This T cell receptor beta chain was sequenced in a study of T cells in Graves' hyperthyroidism and ophthalmopathy. Patients with ophthalmopathy all had a Clinical Activity Score of at least 3, a NOSPECS grade of at least 4 and duration under 3 months. The CDR3 contains 18 residues. V was shortened by 2 bases and J by 0 bases, with 18 bases between the two germline ends. In germline, CDR1 is SGDLS, CDR2 YYNGEE. Researchers amplified the TCR beta CDR3 regions from RNA transcripts. HTBI primers were employed in a first-round RT-PCR of the TCR CDR3. TCRdb passed the multiplex PCR reads through MiXCR, listing each CDR3 protein once. The sample records a few hundred thousand distinct CDR3 sequences, approximately 17% being singletons.

The sample taken for sequencing was blood. This chain joins TRBV9 and TRBJ2-1, with D possibly being TRBD2 (6 bases). The source of this sequence is a woman aged 55-69 years with Graves' ophthalmopathy. Written as DNA, the CDR3 is TGTGCCAGCAGCGTTGAGGAAGGGGCCGGGAGCTCCTACAATGAGCAGTTCTTC. Residues: CASSVEEGAGSSYNEQFF.